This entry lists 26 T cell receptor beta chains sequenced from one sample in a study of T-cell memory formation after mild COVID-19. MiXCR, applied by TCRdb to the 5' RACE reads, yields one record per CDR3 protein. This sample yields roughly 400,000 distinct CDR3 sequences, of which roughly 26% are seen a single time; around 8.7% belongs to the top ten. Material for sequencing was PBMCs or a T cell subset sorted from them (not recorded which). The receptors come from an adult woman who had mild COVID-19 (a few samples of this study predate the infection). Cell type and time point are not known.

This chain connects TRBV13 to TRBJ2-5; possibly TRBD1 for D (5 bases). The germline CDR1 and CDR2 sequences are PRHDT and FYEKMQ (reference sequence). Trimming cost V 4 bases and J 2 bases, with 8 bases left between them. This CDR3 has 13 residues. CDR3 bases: TGTGCCAGCAGCTCGGACACACAAGAGACCCAGTACTTC. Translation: CASSSDTQETQYF. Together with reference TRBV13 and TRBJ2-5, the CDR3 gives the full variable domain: AAGVIQSPRHLIKEKRETATLKCYPIPRHDTVYWYQQGPGQDPQFLISFYEKMQSDKGSIPDRFSAQQFSDYHSELNMSSLELGDSALYFCASSSDTQETQYFGPGTRLLVL.

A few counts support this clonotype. This CDR3 is CASSRQPTNEKLFF. The CDR3 nucleotides read TGTGCCAGCAGTCGACAGCCAACTAATGAAAAACTGTTTTTT. This chain joins TRBV28 and TRBJ1-4; D is possibly TRBD1 (5 bases). The germline V gene encodes CDR1 MDHEN and CDR2 SYDVKM. V lost 5 bases to trimming and J lost 0 bases, with 7 bases between them. The CDR3 consists of 14 residues.

CDR3 sequence: CASSLAIGTSYEQYF. CDR3 in DNA: TGTGCCAGCAGCTTAGCGATCGGGACTAGCTACGAGCAGTACTTC. This chain links TRBV7-9 with TRBJ2-7, with 8 bases fitting TRBD2. Losses at the gene ends were 0 bases for V and 3 bases for J; bases not matched to a gene: 4. The CDR3 totals 15 residues. The germline gives CDR1 SEHNR, CDR2 FQNEAQ (reference sequence).

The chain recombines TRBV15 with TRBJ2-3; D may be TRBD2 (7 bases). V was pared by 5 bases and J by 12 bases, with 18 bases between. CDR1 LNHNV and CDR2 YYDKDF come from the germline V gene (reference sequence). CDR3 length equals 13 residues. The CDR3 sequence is CATSSRGADPQYF. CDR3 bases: TGTGCCACCAGCTCCCGGGGGGCGGACCCTCAGTATTTT.

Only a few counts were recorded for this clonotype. Here the CDR3 DNA reads TGTGCCAGCAGCTCCCCGACTAGCGGGGTGGATACGCAGTATTTT. Its translation is CASSSPTSGVDTQYF. This sequence joins TRBV7-3 and TRBJ2-3, with 11 bases lining up with TRBD2. Per the germline V gene, CDR1 is SGHTA and CDR2 is FQGTGA. The CDR3 consists of 15 residues. Trimming at V came to 4 bases and at J to 6 bases, leaving 6 bases not matched to a gene.

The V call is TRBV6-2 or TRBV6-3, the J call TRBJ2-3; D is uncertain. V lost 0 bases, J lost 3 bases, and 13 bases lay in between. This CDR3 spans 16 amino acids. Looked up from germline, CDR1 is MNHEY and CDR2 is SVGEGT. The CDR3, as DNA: TGTGCCAGCAGTTACTCGATAGCAGGAATGACAGATACGCAGTATTTT. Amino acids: CASSYSIAGMTDTQYF.

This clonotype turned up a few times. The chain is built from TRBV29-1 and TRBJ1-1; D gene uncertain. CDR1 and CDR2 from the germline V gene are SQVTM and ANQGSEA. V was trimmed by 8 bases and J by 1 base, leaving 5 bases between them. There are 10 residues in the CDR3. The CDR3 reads CSIKNTEAFF. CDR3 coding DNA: TGCAGCATCAAGAACACTGAAGCTTTCTTT.

The CDR3 DNA sequence: TGTGCCAGCAGCTTAGGAACAGGGATCAACTATGGCTACACCTTC. As protein: CASSLGTGINYGYTF. The chain joins TRBV7-3 to TRBJ1-2, with D possibly matching TRBD1 (6 bases). V lost 2 bases and J 2 bases, leaving 12 bases between the germline ends. Per germline, CDR1 SGHTA and CDR2 FQGTGA. There are 15 residues in the CDR3.

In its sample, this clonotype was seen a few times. CDR3 region: CASSLETGRLGGYTF. CDR3 in DNA: TGTGCCAGCAGTTTAGAGACAGGGCGCCTGGGTGGCTACACCTTC. The J gene is TRBJ1-2, the V gene TRBV12-3 or TRBV12-4; 7 bases are a match to TRBD1. Trimming removed 1 base from V and 7 bases from J; junction bases left unmatched: 9. The CDR3 has 15 residues.

In DNA, the CDR3 is TGTGCCAGCTTTCGTCTGGGCGTAGGCTACACCTTC. Amino acids: CASFRLGVGYTF. The chain links TRBV6-5 to TRBJ1-2, with D uncertain. In germline, CDR1 is MNHEY, CDR2 SVGAGI. Trimming removed 8 bases from V and 8 bases from J, with 15 bases in between. CDR3 length: 12 residues.

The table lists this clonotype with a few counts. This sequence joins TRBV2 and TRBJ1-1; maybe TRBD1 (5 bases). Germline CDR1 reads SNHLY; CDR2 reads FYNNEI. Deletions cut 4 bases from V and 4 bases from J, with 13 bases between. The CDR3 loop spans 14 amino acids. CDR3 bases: TGTGCCAGCAGTGCTCAGGGAGGGGTCACTGAAGCTTTCTTT. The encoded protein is CASSAQGGVTEAFF.

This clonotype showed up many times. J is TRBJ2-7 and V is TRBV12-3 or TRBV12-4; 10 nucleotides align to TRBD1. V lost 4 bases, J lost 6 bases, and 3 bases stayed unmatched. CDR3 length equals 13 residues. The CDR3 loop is CASSSRDRGEQYF. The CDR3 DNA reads TGTGCCAGCAGTTCCCGGGACAGGGGCGAGCAGTACTTC.

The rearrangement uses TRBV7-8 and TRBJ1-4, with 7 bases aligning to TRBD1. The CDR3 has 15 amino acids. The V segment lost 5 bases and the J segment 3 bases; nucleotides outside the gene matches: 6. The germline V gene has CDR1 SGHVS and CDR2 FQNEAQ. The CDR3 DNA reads TGTGCCAGCAGCCGCGAGGGACAGCCTAATGAAAAACTGTTTTTT. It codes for CASSREGQPNEKLFF. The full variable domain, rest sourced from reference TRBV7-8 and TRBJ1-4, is GAGVSQSPRYKVAKRGQDVALRCDPISGHVSLFWYQQALGQGPEFLTYFQNEAQLDKSGLPSDRFFAERPEGSVSTLKIQRTQQEDSAVYLCASSREGQPNEKLFFGSGTQLSVL.

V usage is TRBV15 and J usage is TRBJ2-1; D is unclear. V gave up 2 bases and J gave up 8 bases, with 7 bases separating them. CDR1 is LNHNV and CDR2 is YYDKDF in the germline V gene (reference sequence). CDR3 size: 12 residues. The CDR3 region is CATSRTSDEQFF. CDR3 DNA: TGTGCCACCAGCAGAACATCGGATGAGCAGTTCTTC.

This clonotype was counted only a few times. The CDR3 spells CASSSDTGADTQYF. Written as DNA, the CDR3 is TGTGCCAGCAGCTCTGATACAGGGGCAGATACGCAGTATTTT. The chain has TRBV11-2 and TRBJ2-3; 7 nucleotides match TRBD1. In germline, CDR1 is SGHAT, CDR2 FQNNGV. Trimming took 4 bases from V and 4 from J; bases not matched to a gene: 5. The length of the CDR3 is 14 residues.

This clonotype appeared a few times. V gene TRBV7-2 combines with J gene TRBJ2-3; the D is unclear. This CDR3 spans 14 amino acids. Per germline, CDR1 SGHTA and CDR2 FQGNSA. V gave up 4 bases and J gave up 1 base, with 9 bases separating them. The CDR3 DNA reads TGTGCCAGCAGCTCCCGGGCCCGCACAGATACGCAGTATTTT. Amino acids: CASSSRARTDTQYF.

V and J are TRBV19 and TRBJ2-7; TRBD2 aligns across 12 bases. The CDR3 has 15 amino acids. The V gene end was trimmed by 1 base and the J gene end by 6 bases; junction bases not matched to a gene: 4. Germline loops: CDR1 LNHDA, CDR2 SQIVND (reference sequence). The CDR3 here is CASSIGLAGVPEQYF. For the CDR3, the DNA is TGTGCCAGTAGTATAGGACTAGCGGGAGTCCCCGAGCAGTACTTC.

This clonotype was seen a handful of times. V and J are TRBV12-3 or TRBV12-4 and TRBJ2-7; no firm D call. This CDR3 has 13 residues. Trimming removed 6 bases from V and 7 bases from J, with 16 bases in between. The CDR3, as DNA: TGTGCCAGCAGCCTCGACCGTTGGGCGGAGCAGTACTTC. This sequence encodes CASSLDRWAEQYF.

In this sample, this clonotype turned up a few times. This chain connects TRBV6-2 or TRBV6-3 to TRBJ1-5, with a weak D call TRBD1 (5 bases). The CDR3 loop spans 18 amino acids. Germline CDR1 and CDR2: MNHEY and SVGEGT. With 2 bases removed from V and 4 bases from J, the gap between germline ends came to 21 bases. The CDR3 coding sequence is TGTGCCAGCAGTTACACGGCCGGAGGACACGCTATAAATCAGCCCCAGCATTTT. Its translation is CASSYTAGGHAINQPQHF.

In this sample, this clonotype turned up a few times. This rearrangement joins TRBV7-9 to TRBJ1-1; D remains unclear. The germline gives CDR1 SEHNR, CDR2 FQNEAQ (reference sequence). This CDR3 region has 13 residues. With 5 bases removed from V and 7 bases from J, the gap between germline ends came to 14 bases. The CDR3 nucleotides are TGTGCCAGCAGCACTTTCGAAGCGGGTGAAGCTTTCTTT. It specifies CASSTFEAGEAFF.

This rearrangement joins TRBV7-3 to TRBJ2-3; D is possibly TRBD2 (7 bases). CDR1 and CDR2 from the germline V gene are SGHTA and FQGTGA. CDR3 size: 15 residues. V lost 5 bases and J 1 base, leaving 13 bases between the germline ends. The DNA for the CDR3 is TGTGCCAGCAGCCCTGGGCGGGGGCGCACAGATACGCAGTATTTT. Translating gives CASSPGRGRTDTQYF.

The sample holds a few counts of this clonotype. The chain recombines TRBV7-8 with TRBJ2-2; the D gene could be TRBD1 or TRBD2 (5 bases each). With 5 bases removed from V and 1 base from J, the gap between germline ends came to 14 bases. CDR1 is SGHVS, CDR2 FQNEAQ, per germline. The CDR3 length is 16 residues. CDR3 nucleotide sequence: TGTGCCAGCAGCGTAGGGGACGCAAGGAACACCGGGGAGCTGTTTTTT. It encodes CASSVGDARNTGELFF.

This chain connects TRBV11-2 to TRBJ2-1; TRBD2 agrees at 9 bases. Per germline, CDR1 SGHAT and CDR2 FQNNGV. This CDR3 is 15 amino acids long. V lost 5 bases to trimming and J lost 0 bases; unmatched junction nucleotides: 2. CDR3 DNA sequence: TGTGCCAGCAGCGGGACTAGCCACTCCTACAATGAGCAGTTCTTC. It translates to CASSGTSHSYNEQFF.

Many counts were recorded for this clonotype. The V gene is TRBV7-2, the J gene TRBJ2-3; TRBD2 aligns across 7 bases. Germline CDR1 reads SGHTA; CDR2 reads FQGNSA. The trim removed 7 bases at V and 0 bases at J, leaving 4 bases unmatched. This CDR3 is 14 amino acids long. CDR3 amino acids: CASKLGGSTDTQYF. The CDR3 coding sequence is TGTGCCAGCAAACTCGGGGGGAGCACAGATACGCAGTATTTT.

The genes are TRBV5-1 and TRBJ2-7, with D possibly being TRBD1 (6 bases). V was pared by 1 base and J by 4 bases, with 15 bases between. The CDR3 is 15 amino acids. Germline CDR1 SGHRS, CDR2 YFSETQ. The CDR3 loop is CASSLTGSFQYEQYF. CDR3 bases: TGCGCCAGCAGCTTGACAGGGAGTTTCCAGTACGAGCAGTACTTC.

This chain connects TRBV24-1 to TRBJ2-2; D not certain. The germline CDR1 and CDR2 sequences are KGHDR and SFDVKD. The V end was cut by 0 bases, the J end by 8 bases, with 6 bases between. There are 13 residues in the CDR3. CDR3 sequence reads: CATSDLKGGELFF. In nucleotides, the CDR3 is TGTGCCACCAGTGATTTGAAGGGAGGGGAGCTGTTTTTT.